This T cell receptor (beta chain) comes out of a study of response to subunit inactivated influenza vaccine. This clonotype was seen a few times. This CDR3 contains 13 residues. Germline CDR1 reads MDHEN; CDR2 reads SYDVKM. The V and J ends lost 4 bases and 5 bases, in that order; junction bases with no gene match: 4. TCRdb ran MiXCR on the RT-PCR reads and lists one entry per CDR3 protein. The repertoire consists of 650,000 to 700,000 distinct CDR3 sequences, with approximately 14% occurring once and the leading ten covering around a tenth. The material sequenced was PBMCs from blood, taken 11 to 12 days after vaccination. V and J are TRBV28 and TRBJ1-2, with TRBD1 matching over 7 bases. The receptor was derived from a man aged 45-60 years who received an inactivated influenza vaccine. DNA for the CDR3: TGTGCCAGCAGTTCCCTGGGACAGTATGGCTACACCTTC. This codes for CASSSLGQYGYTF.